This TCR beta chain was identified during a study of blood T cell repertoires in COVID-19. Study background: From the United States, Italy and Spain came samples of acute and convalescent COVID-19. Sources were T cells, B-cell-depleted T cells, or PBMCs; the material itself was cDNA or gDNA.

The protocol was immunoSEQ multiplex PCR, while the TCRdb copy is restricted to in-frame clones and leaves out a portion. The table has under 130,000 clones, over 85% seen once; the top ten hold about 15%. Germline CDR1 and CDR2: SEHNR and FQNEAQ (reference sequence). V was pared by 2 bases and J by 5 bases, with 11 bases of the junction left unmatched. This CDR3 comprises 16 residues. The sequence came from a woman of 80 years or more in a cohort sampled during active COVID-19. The sample was peripheral blood. The J gene is TRBJ2-5, the V gene TRBV7-9; 7 nucleotides match TRBD2. CDR3 loop: CASSLQSGMGRETQYF. The CDR3 DNA reads TGTGCCAGCAGCTTACAGAGCGGGATGGGACGGGAGACCCAGTACTTC.